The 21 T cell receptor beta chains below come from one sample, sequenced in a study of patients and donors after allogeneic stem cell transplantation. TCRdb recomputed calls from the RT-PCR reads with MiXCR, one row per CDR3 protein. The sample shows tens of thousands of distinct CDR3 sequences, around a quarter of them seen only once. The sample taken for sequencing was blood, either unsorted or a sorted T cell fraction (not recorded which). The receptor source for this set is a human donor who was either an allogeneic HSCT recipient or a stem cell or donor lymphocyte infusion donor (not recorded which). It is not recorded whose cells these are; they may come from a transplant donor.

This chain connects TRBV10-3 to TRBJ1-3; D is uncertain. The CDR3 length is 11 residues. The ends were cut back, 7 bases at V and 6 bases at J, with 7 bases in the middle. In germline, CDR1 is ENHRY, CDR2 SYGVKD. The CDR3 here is CAITDQNTIYF. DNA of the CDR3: TGTGCCATCACTGACCAAAACACCATATATTTT.

CDR3 DNA sequence: TGTGCCAGCTCACCACGGTTTGGGGCGGAGTTGACCGGGCAGTACTTC. Its translation is CASSPRFGAELTGQYF. This rearrangement joins TRBV18 to TRBJ2-7, with a tentative D call TRBD1 (5 bases). Germline CDR1 KGHSH, CDR2 LQKENI. The germline V and J ends were trimmed by 1 base and 9 bases, with 22 bases remaining between them. The CDR3 has 16 residues.

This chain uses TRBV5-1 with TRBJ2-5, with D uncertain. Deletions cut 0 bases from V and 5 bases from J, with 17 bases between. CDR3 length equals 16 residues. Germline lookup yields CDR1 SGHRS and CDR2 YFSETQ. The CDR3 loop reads CASSLGAGWISETQYF. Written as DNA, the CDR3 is TGCGCCAGCAGCTTGGGGGCCGGATGGATCTCTGAGACCCAGTACTTC.

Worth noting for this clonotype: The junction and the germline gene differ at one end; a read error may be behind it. The CDR3 is CASSFELGVTAF. CDR3 bases: TGTGCCAGCAGTTTTGAGTTGGGGGTAACGGCCTTC. The chain carries TRBV12-3 or TRBV12-4 and TRBJ2-7; either TRBD1 or TRBD2 may supply D (5 bases each). The CDR3 extends over 12 amino acids.

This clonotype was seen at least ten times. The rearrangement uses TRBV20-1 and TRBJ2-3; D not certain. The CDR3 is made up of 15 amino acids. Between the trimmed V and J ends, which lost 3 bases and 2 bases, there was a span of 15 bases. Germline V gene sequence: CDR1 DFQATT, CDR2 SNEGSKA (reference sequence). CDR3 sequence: CSASLHEAVTDTQYF. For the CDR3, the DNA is TGCAGTGCTAGCCTACACGAGGCGGTCACAGATACGCAGTATTTT.

CDR3: CASTTGSNYGYTF. CDR3 DNA: TGTGCCAGCACTACAGGGTCCAACTATGGCTACACCTTC. The chain is built from TRBV28 and TRBJ1-2, with D tentatively TRBD1 (6 bases). Germline CDR1 and CDR2: MDHEN and SYDVKM. V lost 7 bases, J lost 2 bases, and 11 bases lay in between. The CDR3 spans 13 residues.

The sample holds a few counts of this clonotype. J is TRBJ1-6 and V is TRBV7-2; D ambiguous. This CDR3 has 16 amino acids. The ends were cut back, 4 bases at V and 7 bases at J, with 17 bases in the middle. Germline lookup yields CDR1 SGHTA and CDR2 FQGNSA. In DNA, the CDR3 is TGTGCCAGCAGCTACGACGGACTAGGAGGAAATTCACCCCTCCACTTT. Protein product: CASSYDGLGGNSPLHF.

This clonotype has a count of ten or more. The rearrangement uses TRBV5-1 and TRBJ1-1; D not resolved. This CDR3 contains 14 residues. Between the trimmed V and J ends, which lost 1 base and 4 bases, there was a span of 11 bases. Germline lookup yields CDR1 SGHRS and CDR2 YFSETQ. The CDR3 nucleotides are TGCGCCAGCAGCTTGAGTAGGGAGGGCACTGAAGCTTTCTTT. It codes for CASSLSREGTEAFF.

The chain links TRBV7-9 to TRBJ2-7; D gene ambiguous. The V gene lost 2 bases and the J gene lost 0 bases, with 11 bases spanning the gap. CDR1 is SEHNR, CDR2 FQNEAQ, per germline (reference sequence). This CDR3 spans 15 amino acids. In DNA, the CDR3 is TGTGCCAGCAGCTTATACGACGCGGTCTCCTACGAGCAGTACTTC. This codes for CASSLYDAVSYEQYF.

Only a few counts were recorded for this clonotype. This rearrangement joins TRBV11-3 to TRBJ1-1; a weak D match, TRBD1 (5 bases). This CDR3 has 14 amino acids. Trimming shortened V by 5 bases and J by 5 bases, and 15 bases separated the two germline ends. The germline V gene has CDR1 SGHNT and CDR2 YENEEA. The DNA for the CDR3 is TGTGCCAGCAGCCCCGTCATGAGGGGAACTGAAGCTTTCTTT. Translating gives CASSPVMRGTEAFF.

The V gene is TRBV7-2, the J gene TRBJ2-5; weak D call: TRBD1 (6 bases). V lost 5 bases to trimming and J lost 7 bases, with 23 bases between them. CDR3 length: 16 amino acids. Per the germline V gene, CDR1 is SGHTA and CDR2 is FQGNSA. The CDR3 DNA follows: TGTGCCAGCAGCCCACTTAGGGGACACCCAGTGGGGACCCAGTACTTC. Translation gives CASSPLRGHPVGTQYF.

For the CDR3, the DNA is TGTGCCAGCACTTTTGGCCCGGGGGTGGCAGATACGCAGTATTTT. Translation gives CASTFGPGVADTQYF. The V call is TRBV7-2, the J call TRBJ2-3, with D tentatively TRBD2 (6 bases). Germline CDR1 and CDR2: SGHTA and FQGNSA. V shed 7 bases and J shed 4 bases, with 18 bases lying between them. CDR3 length: 15 residues.

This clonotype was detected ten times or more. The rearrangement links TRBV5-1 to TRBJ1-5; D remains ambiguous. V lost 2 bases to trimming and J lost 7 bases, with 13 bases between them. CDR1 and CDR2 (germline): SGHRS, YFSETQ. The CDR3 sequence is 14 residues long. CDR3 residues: CASSLSGVEQPQHF. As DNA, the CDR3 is TGCGCCAGCAGCTTATCGGGAGTTGAGCAGCCCCAGCATTTT.

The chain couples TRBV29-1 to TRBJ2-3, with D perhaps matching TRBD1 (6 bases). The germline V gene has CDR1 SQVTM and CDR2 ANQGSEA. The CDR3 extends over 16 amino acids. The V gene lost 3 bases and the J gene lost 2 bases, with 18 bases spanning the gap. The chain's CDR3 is CSVEGAPHDFTDTQYF. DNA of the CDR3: TGCAGCGTTGAGGGGGCTCCTCACGACTTCACAGATACGCAGTATTTT.

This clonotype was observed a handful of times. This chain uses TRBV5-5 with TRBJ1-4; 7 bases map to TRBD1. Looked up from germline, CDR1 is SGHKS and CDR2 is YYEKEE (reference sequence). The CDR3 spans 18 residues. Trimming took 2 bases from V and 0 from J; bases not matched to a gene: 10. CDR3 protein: CASSFRDSSYATNEKLFF. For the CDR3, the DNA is TGTGCCAGCAGCTTCCGGGACAGCTCGTATGCAACTAATGAAAAACTGTTTTTT.

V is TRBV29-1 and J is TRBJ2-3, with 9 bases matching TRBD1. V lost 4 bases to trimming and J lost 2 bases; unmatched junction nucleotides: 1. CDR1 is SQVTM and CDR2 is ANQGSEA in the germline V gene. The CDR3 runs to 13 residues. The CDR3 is CSVGTGATDTQYF. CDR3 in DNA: TGCAGCGTTGGGACAGGGGCCACAGATACGCAGTATTTT.

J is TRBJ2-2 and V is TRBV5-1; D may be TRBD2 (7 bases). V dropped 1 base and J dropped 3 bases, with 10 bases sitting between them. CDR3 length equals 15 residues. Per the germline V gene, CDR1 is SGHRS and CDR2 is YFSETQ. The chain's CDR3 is CASSLIGGDTGELFF. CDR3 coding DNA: TGCGCCAGCAGCTTGATAGGGGGGGACACCGGGGAGCTGTTTTTT.

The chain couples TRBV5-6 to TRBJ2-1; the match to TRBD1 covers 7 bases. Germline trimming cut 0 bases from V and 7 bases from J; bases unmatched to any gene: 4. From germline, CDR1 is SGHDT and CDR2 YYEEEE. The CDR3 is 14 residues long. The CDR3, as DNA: TGTGCCAGCAGCTTGGGTTCGACAGGGAATGAGCAGTTCTTC. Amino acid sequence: CASSLGSTGNEQFF.

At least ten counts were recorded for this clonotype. CDR3 in DNA: TGTGCCAGCAGCCCCCGTGGAGCGGGGGCCCCTACCGAGCAGTTCTTC. Protein sequence: CASSPRGAGAPTEQFF. The rearrangement uses TRBV3-1 and TRBJ2-1; 8 bases fit TRBD2. Germline lookup yields CDR1 LGHDT and CDR2 YNNKEL (reference sequence). The CDR3 spans 16 residues. V shed 4 bases and J 10 bases; nucleotides not matched to a gene: 15.

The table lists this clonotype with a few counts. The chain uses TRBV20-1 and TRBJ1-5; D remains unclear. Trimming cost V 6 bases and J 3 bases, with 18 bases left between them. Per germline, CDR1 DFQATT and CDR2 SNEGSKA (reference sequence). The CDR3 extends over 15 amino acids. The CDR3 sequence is CSATSVDSVNQPQHF. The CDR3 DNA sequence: TGCAGTGCCACATCAGTGGACTCAGTCAATCAGCCCCAGCATTTT.

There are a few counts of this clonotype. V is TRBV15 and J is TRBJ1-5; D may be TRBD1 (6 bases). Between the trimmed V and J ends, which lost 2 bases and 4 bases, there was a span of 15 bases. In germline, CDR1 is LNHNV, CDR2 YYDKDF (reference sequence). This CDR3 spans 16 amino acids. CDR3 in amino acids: CATSRSIRGGNQPQHF. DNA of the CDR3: TGTGCCACCAGCAGAAGTATAAGGGGGGGAAATCAGCCCCAGCATTTT.